The rows below give T cell receptor beta chains drawn from one sample of a study of blood T cell repertoires in COVID-19. Here immunoSEQ multiplex PCR was the method, and the copy in TCRdb shows in-frame clones only, minus some. The sample yields fewer than 150,000 clones, roughly 80% seen once. Sequenced sample: peripheral blood. The receptor set was obtained from a woman aged 50 to 65 with acute or convalescent COVID-19. CDR3s include the opening cysteine and the closing phenylalanine or tryptophan. Each record gives: clone size, J gene, D gene, V gene, CDR3 DNA, CDR3 protein. A D gene is named only where the DNA matches it firmly. The size field is filled for only some rows; it gives once, few, many or a size class.

. TRBJ2-1 TRBD1 TRBV6-1 TGTGCCAGCAGTGAAGAGGGGACAGGGGATGAGCAGTTCTTC CASSEEGTGDEQFF
. TRBJ2-1 . TRBV3-1/TRBV3-2 TGTGCCAGCAGTTCCGACAGGACCTCCTACAATGAGCAGTTCTTC CASSSDRTSYNEQFF
. TRBJ1-5 TRBD1 TRBV27 TGTGCCAGCAGTTTATACTCGCCGGGACAGGGGGCAGTTGGAGGAAGTATCCGCTATCAGCCCCAGCATTTT CASSLYSPGQGAVGGSIRYQPQHF
few TRBJ1-5 TRBD1 TRBV19 TGTGCCAGTAGTATCCAGGGGGGTTTTCAGCCCCAGCATTTT CASSIQGGFQPQHF
. TRBJ1-3 . TRBV2 TGTGCCAGCACCCCAGGGTCAGGAAACACCATATATTTT CASTPGSGNTIYF
. TRBJ1-5 . TRBV2 TGTGCCAGCAGTGAAGACAGGGAAAGCAATCAGCCCCAGCATTTT CASSEDRESNQPQHF
. TRBJ1-6 TRBD1 TRBV25-1 TGTGCCAGCAGTGGGACAGGCCAAAATTCACCCCTCCACTTT CASSGTGQNSPLHF
few TRBJ1-2 . TRBV27 TGTGCCAGCAGTTTCCGGGCAGGGAGGAACTATGGCTACACCTTC CASSFRAGRNYGYTF
many TRBJ1-4 TRBD1 TRBV5-1 TGCGCCAGCTCGACAGGGTCTAATGAAAAACTGTTTTTT CASSTGSNEKLFF
. TRBJ1-6 . TRBV2 TGTGCCAGCAGAGTTGACAGCACCTATAATTCACCCCTCCACTTT CASRVDSTYNSPLHF
. TRBJ1-1 . TRBV29-1 TGCAGCGTTGTGCGGGGGCCCACTGAAGCTTTCTTT CSVVRGPTEAFF
. TRBJ2-7 TRBD2 TRBV2 TGTGCCAGCAGTGTAAGAGGGAGGGCGGACGAGCAGTACTTC CASSVRGRADEQYF
few TRBJ2-3 TRBD2 TRBV5-1 TGCGCCAGCAGCGGCCGGACTAGCGGGGGGCGATACACAGATACGCAGTATTTT CASSGRTSGGRYTDTQYF
. TRBJ1-2 TRBD1 TRBV29-1 TGCAGCGTTGACAAGGGACAGAGTTATGGCTACACCTTC CSVDKGQSYGYTF
few TRBJ1-5 . TRBV30 TGTGCCTGGAGTTATTCAAGGGGGAATCAGCCCCAGCATTTT CAWSYSRGNQPQHF
. TRBJ2-1 TRBD1 TRBV5-6 TGTGCCAGCAGCTTAGGACAGGGCCGACTCAATGAGCAGTTCTTC CASSLGQGRLNEQFF
. TRBJ1-2 . TRBV6-1 TGTGCCAGCAGTGAGGCCAGGGAGGTTGGCTACACCTTC CASSEAREVGYTF
. TRBJ2-7 . TRBV2 TGTGCCAGCAGAACCGGGGGTTACGAGCAGTACTTC CASRTGGYEQYF
. TRBJ2-3 TRBD1 TRBV6-1 TGTGCCAGCAGTGATGGACAGGGGCGCACAGATACGCAGTATTTT CASSDGQGRTDTQYF
. TRBJ1-1 . TRBV28 TGTGCCAGCAGTCCCCCGCGGGGACTTGAAGCTTTCTTT CASSPPRGLEAFF
. TRBJ2-2 . TRBV19 TGTGCCAGTACCCGGAGGGGTTCCGGGGAGCTGTTTTTT CASTRRGSGELFF
once TRBJ1-1 . TRBV5-5 TGTGCCAGCAGCTTGGAGACAGTTGCTTTCTTT CASSLETVAFF
once TRBJ1-5 TRBD1 TRBV6-6 TGTGCCAGCACAAAGGGGACAGGGGGCTTTCAGCCCCAGCATTTT CASTKGTGGFQPQHF
few TRBJ1-5 . TRBV19 TGTGCCAGTAGTCCCGCCGCCTCCACAGGGATCGGCGGTGGCAATCAGCCCCAGCATTTT CASSPAASTGIGGGNQPQHF
. TRBJ2-7 TRBD2 TRBV6-1 TGTGCCAGCAGTGAGGGGAGGGCCTACGAGCAGTACTTC CASSEGRAYEQYF
. TRBJ2-3 TRBD2 TRBV4-2 TGTGCCAGCAGCCAAGAAGGCGGACTAGCGTTAGATACGCAGTATTTT CASSQEGGLALDTQYF
few TRBJ1-4 . TRBV5-6 TGTGCCAGCAGCTTCGGGCAGGGGAGAACTAATGAAAAACTGTTTTTT CASSFGQGRTNEKLFF
. TRBJ1-2 . TRBV18 TGTGCCAGCTCACCACCGGGGGGTCGTACTTATGGCTACACCTTC CASSPPGGRTYGYTF
. TRBJ1-5 . TRBV4-1 TGCGCCAGCAGCCAAGAGCGGCCCGGGGATCAGCCCCAGCATTTT CASSQERPGDQPQHF
. TRBJ2-1 . TRBV19 TGTGCCAGTAGTCAGGGGCAGTGGTACAATGAGCAGTTCTTC CASSQGQWYNEQFF
. TRBJ2-3 TRBD1 TRBV5-1 TGCGCCAGCAGCTTGGTAGGGGACAGGCCACACTCCTTCACAGATACGCAGTATTTT CASSLVGDRPHSFTDTQYF
. TRBJ1-6 TRBD1 TRBV6-5 TGTGCCAGCAGTAGACAGGGCTCTAATTCACCCCTCCACTTT CASSRQGSNSPLHF